Listed below are T cell receptor beta chains from one sample, sequenced in a study of molecular identifiers for immune sequencing clone quantification. MiXCR, run by TCRdb on the PCR reads, gives a single entry per CDR3 protein. This table has just under 650,000 distinct CDR3 sequences, 15% to 20% appearing once. The specimen sequenced was naive CD8+ T cells from blood, with Jurkat cell RNA spiked in. Every receptor here comes from a human donor in good health. Some libraries in this study had Jurkat cell RNA spiked in. Each CDR3 is given with its conserved first and last residue. A D gene is named only where the DNA matches it firmly. Only part of the rows carry a size: once, few, many, or a class if the clone is expanded.

clone size: many
V gene: TRBV3-1
J gene: TRBJ1-6
D gene: NA
CDR3 DNA: TGTGCCAGCAGCCAATCTGTTCAGCCCGAACCTAATTCACCCCTCCACTTT
CDR3 protein: CASSQSVQPEPNSPLHF

clone size: NA
V gene: TRBV11-3
J gene: TRBJ2-1
D gene: NA
CDR3 DNA: TGTGCCAGCAGCGCCCGGGACAACTCCTACAATGAGCAGTTCTTC
CDR3 protein: CASSARDNSYNEQFF

clone size: NA
V gene: TRBV27
J gene: TRBJ1-2
D gene: TRBD1
CDR3 DNA: TGTGCCAGCAGTTCCGGACAGGTACCCTATGGCTACACCTTC
CDR3 protein: CASSSGQVPYGYTF

clone size: few
V gene: TRBV30
J gene: TRBJ1-1
D gene: NA
CDR3 DNA: TGTGCCTGGAGTCCCGAGGTGAAGGACACTGAAGCTTTCTTT
CDR3 protein: CAWSPEVKDTEAFF

clone size: many
V gene: TRBV7-9
J gene: TRBJ2-2
D gene: NA
CDR3 DNA: TGTGCCAGCAGCATCCCCGATGTGGCGAACACCGGGGAGCTGTTTTTT
CDR3 protein: CASSIPDVANTGELFF

clone size: NA
V gene: TRBV4-3
J gene: TRBJ2-7
D gene: NA
CDR3 DNA: TGCGCCAGCAGCCACGATATGGGTAGGGTCTACGAGCAGTACTTC
CDR3 protein: CASSHDMGRVYEQYF

clone size: many
V gene: TRBV7-9
J gene: TRBJ2-7
D gene: TRBD1
CDR3 DNA: TGTGCCAGCAGCCCGAGGACAGGGGTGAGAACCTACGAGCAGTACTTC
CDR3 protein: CASSPRTGVRTYEQYF

clone size: NA
V gene: TRBV15
J gene: TRBJ2-5
D gene: NA
CDR3 DNA: TGTGCCACCAGCAGAGATCAATCAGGGTACCAAGAGACCCAGTACTTC
CDR3 protein: CATSRDQSGYQETQYF

clone size: many
V gene: TRBV20-1
J gene: TRBJ2-2
D gene: NA
CDR3 DNA: TGCAGTGCACTCGACTGGACCGGGGAGCTGTTTTTT
CDR3 protein: CSALDWTGELFF

clone size: NA
V gene: TRBV5-3
J gene: TRBJ2-7
D gene: TRBD2
CDR3 DNA: TGTGCCAGCAGCTTTAGCGGGGTCTCCGAGCAGTACTTC
CDR3 protein: CASSFSGVSEQYF

clone size: NA
V gene: TRBV7-6
J gene: TRBJ2-7
D gene: NA
CDR3 DNA: TGTGCCAGCAGCTTTGCGTTCGGGAACGAGCAGTACTTC
CDR3 protein: CASSFAFGNEQYF

clone size: many
V gene: TRBV5-1
J gene: TRBJ1-4
D gene: NA
CDR3 DNA: TGCGCCAGCCCCCCTATGCGGACTACTAATGAAAAACTGTTTTTT
CDR3 protein: CASPPMRTTNEKLFF

clone size: many
V gene: TRBV30
J gene: TRBJ2-7
D gene: NA
CDR3 DNA: TGTGCCTGGAGTGTAACAGGGATCGACGAGCAGTACTTC
CDR3 protein: CAWSVTGIDEQYF

clone size: many
V gene: TRBV9
J gene: TRBJ1-5
D gene: NA
CDR3 DNA: TGTGCCAGCAGCGAGACAGAGTATAGCAATCAGCCCCAGCATTTT
CDR3 protein: CASSETEYSNQPQHF

clone size: NA
V gene: TRBV14
J gene: TRBJ2-7
D gene: TRBD2
CDR3 DNA: TGTGCCAGCAGCCGCCTGAGTGCGGGGGGGCCTCTCTACGAGCAGTACTTC
CDR3 protein: CASSRLSAGGPLYEQYF

clone size: many
V gene: TRBV12-5
J gene: TRBJ2-2
D gene: NA
CDR3 DNA: TGTGCTAGTGGGTTCCCCACTAGCCTCCGGGCCGGGGAGCTGTTTTTT
CDR3 protein: CASGFPTSLRAGELFF

clone size: many
V gene: TRBV4-2
J gene: TRBJ2-7
D gene: NA
CDR3 DNA: TGTGCCAGCAGCCAGTCTAACGAGCAGTACTTC
CDR3 protein: CASSQSNEQYF

clone size: few
V gene: TRBV2
J gene: TRBJ1-5
D gene: NA
CDR3 DNA: TGTGCCAGCAGGGACTCCCCGGCAGGGTCGGACCAGCCCCAGCATTTT
CDR3 protein: CASRDSPAGSDQPQHF

clone size: NA
V gene: TRBV4-3
J gene: TRBJ2-7
D gene: NA
CDR3 DNA: TGCGCCGGCAGCCAAGGGCCTTCCTACGAGCAGTACTTC
CDR3 protein: CAGSQGPSYEQYF

clone size: NA
V gene: TRBV20-1
J gene: TRBJ2-1
D gene: NA
CDR3 DNA: TGCAGTGCTGTACTGACGGGGGTCTACAATGAGCAGTTCTTC
CDR3 protein: CSAVLTGVYNEQFF

clone size: many
V gene: TRBV28
J gene: TRBJ1-1
D gene: NA
CDR3 DNA: TGTGCCAGCAGTTTACACGCAGGTCTGATGAACACTGAAGCTTTCTTT
CDR3 protein: CASSLHAGLMNTEAFF

clone size: many
V gene: TRBV15
J gene: TRBJ2-2
D gene: NA
CDR3 DNA: TGTGCCACCAGCAGATCCAGACTGAACACCGGGGAGCTGTTTTTT
CDR3 protein: CATSRSRLNTGELFF

clone size: few
V gene: TRBV12-3/TRBV12-4
J gene: TRBJ2-2
D gene: NA
CDR3 DNA: TGTGCCAGCAAATACACCGGGGAGCTGTTTTTT
CDR3 protein: CASKYTGELFF

clone size: many
V gene: TRBV6-5
J gene: TRBJ2-7
D gene: NA
CDR3 DNA: TGTGCCAGCAGTTATAGTTTGGAGTCTAGCGCGCTAACCGCCGGGACCTACGAGCAGTACTTC
CDR3 protein: CASSYSLESSALTAGTYEQYF

clone size: NA
V gene: TRBV9
J gene: TRBJ2-2
D gene: NA
CDR3 DNA: TGTGCCAGCAGCGTAGTCGAGGGCGGGGAGCTGTTTTTT
CDR3 protein: CASSVVEGGELFF

clone size: few
V gene: TRBV4-1
J gene: TRBJ2-7
D gene: TRBD1
CDR3 DNA: TGCGCCAGCAGCCCCAGAACAGGGGGGAGCTCCTACGAGCAGTACTTC
CDR3 protein: CASSPRTGGSSYEQYF

clone size: NA
V gene: TRBV2
J gene: TRBJ2-7
D gene: NA
CDR3 DNA: TGTGCCAGCAGCAAACCGGATTACGAGCAGTACTTC
CDR3 protein: CASSKPDYEQYF

clone size: many
V gene: TRBV7-9
J gene: TRBJ2-7
D gene: TRBD2
CDR3 DNA: TGTGCCAGCAGCTTACTAGCGGTCCCCTACGAGCAGTACTTC
CDR3 protein: CASSLLAVPYEQYF

clone size: many
V gene: TRBV11-2
J gene: TRBJ2-2
D gene: NA
CDR3 DNA: TGTGCCAGCAGCCAGGACTATACGAACACCGGGGAGCTGTTTTTT
CDR3 protein: CASSQDYTNTGELFF

clone size: few
V gene: TRBV20-1
J gene: TRBJ2-7
D gene: NA
CDR3 DNA: TGCAGTGCTAGAGATCCTGACAGAACCTACGAGCAGTACTTC
CDR3 protein: CSARDPDRTYEQYF

clone size: many
V gene: TRBV4-3
J gene: TRBJ1-1
D gene: NA
CDR3 DNA: TGCGCCAGCAGCCCTCTGGACAGAAACACTGAAGCTTTCTTT
CDR3 protein: CASSPLDRNTEAFF

clone size: many
V gene: TRBV7-9
J gene: TRBJ2-2
D gene: NA
CDR3 DNA: TGTGCCAGCAGCCCGGGGGGGACAGCTTACGCGAACACCGGGGAGCTGTTTTTT
CDR3 protein: CASSPGGTAYANTGELFF

clone size: few
V gene: TRBV30
J gene: TRBJ2-2
D gene: NA
CDR3 DNA: TGTGCCTTGGCTAGTACGAGCACCGGGGAGCTGTTTTTT
CDR3 protein: CALASTSTGELFF

clone size: many
V gene: TRBV27
J gene: TRBJ2-3
D gene: NA
CDR3 DNA: TGTGCCAGCAGTTTCGGGCTTTTAGATACGCAGTATTTT
CDR3 protein: CASSFGLLDTQYF

clone size: many
V gene: TRBV2
J gene: TRBJ1-1
D gene: NA
CDR3 DNA: TGTGCCTCCCACAGGGCGGACACTGAAGCTTTCTTT
CDR3 protein: CASHRADTEAFF

clone size: many
V gene: TRBV6-5
J gene: TRBJ2-7
D gene: NA
CDR3 DNA: TGTGCCAGCAGTTACTCAAAACACTCGGGCTACGAGCAGTACTTC
CDR3 protein: CASSYSKHSGYEQYF

clone size: many
V gene: TRBV28
J gene: TRBJ2-2
D gene: TRBD2
CDR3 DNA: TGTGCCAGCAGTTCCCGACTAGCGGGCAACACCGGGGAGCTGTTTTTT
CDR3 protein: CASSSRLAGNTGELFF

clone size: many
V gene: TRBV7-9
J gene: TRBJ2-2
D gene: TRBD1
CDR3 DNA: TGTGCCAGCAGCTCCAGGGGGACCGGGGAGCTGTTTTTT
CDR3 protein: CASSSRGTGELFF

clone size: few
V gene: TRBV7-9
J gene: TRBJ2-7
D gene: TRBD1
CDR3 DNA: TGTGCCAGCAGCCCAATCGGGACAGGGAGCTCCTACGAGCAGTACTTC
CDR3 protein: CASSPIGTGSSYEQYF

clone size: few
V gene: TRBV12-3/TRBV12-4
J gene: TRBJ2-1
D gene: NA
CDR3 DNA: TGTGCCAGCAGTTCTATGGTAGGGAGTGAGCAGTTCTTC
CDR3 protein: CASSSMVGSEQFF